The 24 T cell receptor beta chains presented below share a single source sample, sequenced in a study of blood T cell repertoires in COVID-19. Sequenced by immunoSEQ multiplex PCR; TCRdb stores in-frame clones only, minus some. This table holds under 150,000 clones, roughly 90% found once. The sequenced sample was peripheral blood. The receptor source for this set is a man between 65 and 85 years old with active COVID-19.

The J gene is TRBJ2-5, the V gene TRBV27; the match to TRBD1 covers 8 bases. Germline loops: CDR1 MNHEY, CDR2 SMNVEV (reference sequence). The CDR3 has 14 amino acids. V shed 8 bases, J shed 2 bases, and the junction held 7 bases outside the gene matches. CDR3 residues: CASGDRGRQETQYF. Written as DNA, the CDR3 is TGTGCCAGCGGCGACAGGGGAAGACAAGAGACCCAGTACTTC.

This clone showed up just once. This sequence joins TRBV14 and TRBJ2-7; 8 bases are a match to TRBD2. Germline CDR1 reads SGHDN; CDR2 reads FVKESK. This CDR3 contains 16 residues. Losses at the gene ends were 4 bases for V and 4 bases for J; bases not matched to a gene: 12. CDR3 bases: TGTGCCAGCAGCCGGACGACTGAGCGGGAGAGATACGAGCAGTACTTC. Residues: CASSRTTERERYEQYF.

This clone was picked up one time. The chain carries TRBV11-2 and TRBJ2-6, with D possibly TRBD1 on 5 matching bases. Trimming left V 5 bases short and J 0 bases short, with 11 bases between. The germline gives CDR1 SGHAT, CDR2 FQNNGV. This CDR3 contains 16 residues. The CDR3 loop is CASSPQGNSGANVLTF. As DNA, the CDR3 is TGTGCCAGCAGCCCCCAGGGCAACTCTGGGGCCAACGTCCTGACTTTC. The full variable domain, in which reference TRBV11-2 and TRBJ2-6 provide the parts outside the CDR3, is EAGVAQSPRYKIIEKRQSVAFWCNPISGHATLYWYQQILGQGPKLLIQFQNNGVVDDSQLPKDRFSAERLKGVDSTLKIQPAKLEDSAVYLCASSPQGNSGANVLTFGAGSRLTVL.

The chain uses TRBV24-1 and TRBJ1-2; possible D gene TRBD1, 5 bases. This CDR3 has 14 residues. The germline V gene has CDR1 KGHDR and CDR2 SFDVKD. V was shortened by 5 bases and J by 8 bases, with 17 bases between the two germline ends. The CDR3 nucleotides are TGTGCCACCAGTGCCCCGGGGAGGGGAGAAGGCTACACCTTC. Encoded protein: CATSAPGRGEGYTF.

V usage is TRBV11-2 and J usage is TRBJ2-7; 10 bases line up with TRBD2. V lost 5 bases to trimming and J lost 2 bases; unmatched junction nucleotides: 6. This CDR3 has 15 amino acids. Germline CDR1 reads SGHAT; CDR2 reads FQNNGV. The CDR3 here is CASSPRTSGAYEQYF. DNA of the CDR3: TGTGCCAGCAGCCCTCGGACTAGCGGTGCCTACGAGCAGTACTTC. Full variable domain (missing parts from reference TRBV11-2 and TRBJ2-7): EAGVAQSPRYKIIEKRQSVAFWCNPISGHATLYWYQQILGQGPKLLIQFQNNGVVDDSQLPKDRFSAERLKGVDSTLKIQPAKLEDSAVYLCASSPRTSGAYEQYFGPGTRLTVT.

This chain uses TRBV27 with TRBJ2-7, with D possibly TRBD1 on 6 matching bases. CDR1 is MNHEY and CDR2 is SMNVEV in the germline V gene (reference sequence). V was pared by 5 bases and J by 2 bases, with 16 bases between. The CDR3 is 15 residues long. CDR3 nucleotides: TGTGCCAGCAGTGGAGGACAGAGCGTTACCTACGAGCAGTACTTC. Translation: CASSGGQSVTYEQYF.

Written as DNA, the CDR3 is TGTGCCAGCAGCTTGAGCGGGGTTAGCACAGATACGCAGTATTTT. Protein: CASSLSGVSTDTQYF. The gene calls are TRBV5-6 and TRBJ2-3; 7 bases are a match to TRBD2. Germline CDR1 SGHDT, CDR2 YYEEEE. Trimming cost V 1 base and J 0 bases; bases outside gene matches: 2. The CDR3 has 15 amino acids.

On this clone: The same CDR3 also results from other DNA sequences found in this sample. In nucleotides, the CDR3 is TGTGCCAGCAGCCGCCGGGGGGGGAAACAGAACACCGGGGAGCTGTTTTTT. It encodes CASSRRGGKQNTGELFF. The gene calls are TRBV3-1 (or the pseudogene TRBV3-2) and TRBJ2-2, with TRBD2 identical over 8 bases. This CDR3 has 17 residues. Germline assignment: CDR1 LGHDT and CDR2 YNNKEL (reference sequence). After removal of 4 bases from V and 1 base from J, the junction contained 8 bases not matched to a gene.

This clone occurred once. The chain recombines TRBV24-1 with TRBJ2-2; perhaps TRBD1 as D (6 bases). The CDR3 extends over 14 amino acids. Trimming stripped 7 bases from V and 7 bases from J, with 15 bases between. In germline, CDR1 is KGHDR, CDR2 SFDVKD. For the CDR3, the DNA is TGTGCCACCAGGAAAACAGGGTCGAACGGGGAGCTGTTTTTT. Its translation: CATRKTGSNGELFF.

This clone was seen only once. This chain uses TRBV11-3 with TRBJ2-1; D gene ambiguous. Germline V lookup: CDR1 SGHNT, CDR2 YENEEA. Trimming removed 2 bases at V and 10 bases at J, with 18 bases between. This CDR3 has 15 residues. The CDR3 protein is CASSLKVTNVREQFF. The CDR3 coding sequence is TGTGCCAGCAGCTTAAAAGTGACCAACGTGAGGGAGCAGTTCTTC. The entire variable domain, with the rest obtained from reference TRBV11-3 and TRBJ2-1, is as follows: EAGVVQSPRYKIIEKKQPVAFWCNPISGHNTLYWYLQNLGQGPELLIRYENEEAVDDSQLPKDRFSAERLKGVDSTLKIQPAELGDSAVYLCASSLKVTNVREQFFGPGTRLTVL.

The genes are TRBV28 and TRBJ1-1; D ambiguous. V was shortened by 6 bases and J by 1 base, with 18 bases between the two germline ends. This CDR3 comprises 16 residues. CDR1 and CDR2 (germline): MDHEN, SYDVKM. As DNA, the CDR3 is TGTGCCAGCAGCCCCTGGACGGGCGGGGAGAACACTGAAGCTTTCTTT. Translation gives CASSPWTGGENTEAFF.

The chain combines TRBV5-1 with TRBJ2-5; 12 bases match TRBD2. Germline V CDR1 and CDR2: SGHRS, YFSETQ. The CDR3 runs to 18 residues. The trim removed 1 base at V and 4 bases at J, leaving 11 bases unmatched. CDR3 amino acids: CASSLSRTSGEMVETQYF. The CDR3 nucleotides read TGCGCCAGCAGCTTGTCCCGGACTAGCGGGGAGATGGTAGAGACCCAGTACTTC. Looking up the rest from reference TRBV5-1 and TRBJ2-5 gives the full variable domain: KAGVTQTPRYLIKTRGQQVTLSCSPISGHRSVSWYQQTPGQGLQFLFEYFSETQRNKGNFPGRFSGRQFSNSRSEMNVSTLELGDSALYLCASSLSRTSGEMVETQYFGPGTRLLVL.

CDR3 loop: CASTSGGGRGQYF. The CDR3 DNA reads as TGCGCCAGCACCTCTGGGGGGGGGCGGGGGCAGTACTTC. This chain joins TRBV4-3 and TRBJ2-7, with a tentative D call TRBD2 (7 bases). Trimming removed 7 bases at V and 9 bases at J, with 19 bases between. Germline assignment: CDR1 LGHNA and CDR2 YSLEER. The CDR3 has 13 residues.

The V call is TRBV5-1, the J call TRBJ2-6, with D possibly TRBD1 on 5 matching bases. V shed 0 bases and J shed 2 bases, with 12 bases lying between them. Germline assignment: CDR1 SGHRS and CDR2 YFSETQ. The CDR3 consists of 17 residues. CDR3 residues: CASSLGAGLPGANVLTF. DNA for the CDR3: TGCGCCAGCAGCTTGGGAGCAGGGCTTCCTGGGGCCAACGTCCTGACTTTC.

V is TRBV6-1 and J is TRBJ1-2, with no clear D. This CDR3 spans 15 amino acids. In germline, CDR1 is MNHNS, CDR2 SASEGT. With 1 base removed from V and 4 bases from J, the gap between germline ends came to 13 bases. CDR3 amino acids: CASSEGAGFSYGYTF. The CDR3 DNA is TGTGCCAGCAGTGAAGGGGCAGGATTTTCCTATGGCTACACCTTC.

The gene calls are TRBV30 and TRBJ1-1; possible D gene TRBD1, 5 bases. The CDR3 covers 11 residues. Trimming pared 5 bases from V and 10 bases from J, leaving 14 bases between. CDR1 is GTSNPN and CDR2 is SVGIG in the germline V gene (reference sequence). The CDR3 DNA reads TGTGCCTGGGGGGGAGCCCGGCGAGCTTTCTTT. Its translation: CAWGGARRAFF.

The rearrangement links TRBV11-2 to TRBJ2-5; the D is unclear. The germline V gene encodes CDR1 SGHAT and CDR2 FQNNGV. CDR3 length equals 12 residues. V lost 6 bases and J 4 bases, leaving 9 bases between the germline ends. The CDR3 region is CASSFYGETQYF. CDR3 sequence (DNA): TGTGCCAGCAGTTTTTACGGAGAGACCCAGTACTTC.

This rearrangement joins TRBV6-5 to TRBJ2-1; TRBD2 matches at 11 bases. J was trimmed by 7 bases and V by 4 bases; bases with no gene match: 6. Germline CDR1 MNHEY, CDR2 SVGAGI. The CDR3 sequence is 15 residues long. The CDR3 region has the DNA TGTGCCAGCAGTTCAACTAGCGGGAGCAATAATGAGCAGTTCTTC. It specifies CASSSTSGSNNEQFF.

J is TRBJ2-7 and V is TRBV7-2; D possibly corresponds to TRBD2 (9 bases). Per the germline V gene, CDR1 is SGHTA and CDR2 is FQGNSA. The CDR3 has 16 amino acids. V was cut by 5 bases and J by 2 bases, with 19 bases left in between. The CDR3 region is CASSAGGIQGAYEQYF. CDR3 bases: TGTGCCAGCAGCGCGGGGGGGATACAGGGGGCCTACGAGCAGTACTTC.

The chain recombines TRBV9 with TRBJ2-7, with D perhaps TRBD1 (6 bases). The CDR3 has 14 residues. CDR1 is SGDLS, CDR2 YYNGEE, per germline. V shed 4 bases and J shed 5 bases, with 16 bases lying between them. The CDR3 loop is CASSTGHTSHEQYF. CDR3 sequence (DNA): TGTGCCAGCAGCACGGGACACACGTCCCACGAGCAGTACTTC.

J is TRBJ2-7 and V is TRBV5-1; maybe TRBD2 (5 bases). Germline CDR1 reads SGHRS; CDR2 reads YFSETQ. Trimming left V 0 bases short and J 2 bases short, with 9 bases between. The CDR3 spans 14 residues. DNA for the CDR3: TGCGCCAGCAGCTTGGGGCTCGGGGCCTACGAGCAGTACTTC. Protein product: CASSLGLGAYEQYF.

The V call is TRBV9, the J call TRBJ1-6; TRBD1 agrees at 8 bases. V shed 2 bases, J shed 7 bases, and the junction held 5 bases outside the gene matches. This CDR3 is built from 15 residues. Germline CDR1 and CDR2: SGDLS and YYNGEE. The CDR3 spells CASSVGQGENSPLHF. The CDR3 nucleotides are TGTGCCAGCAGCGTTGGACAGGGAGAGAATTCACCCCTCCACTTT.

This clone was counted only a few times. The CDR3 loop reads CAIKAAGGPDEQFF. The DNA for the CDR3 is TGTGCCATCAAAGCAGCGGGAGGGCCTGATGAGCAGTTCTTC. The chain joins TRBV10-3 to TRBJ2-1, with 10 bases fitting TRBD2. The J segment lost 8 bases and the V segment lost 7 bases, leaving 8 bases of the junction unmatched. The V gene's germline CDR1 is ENHRY and CDR2 SYGVKD. The CDR3 totals 14 residues.

This rearrangement joins TRBV29-1 to TRBJ1-4; the D gene is possibly TRBD1 (5 bases). Germline-derived CDR1 and CDR2 are SQVTM and ANQGSEA. This CDR3 has 13 residues. The ends were cut back, 6 bases at V and 3 bases at J, with 11 bases in the middle. CDR3 nucleotide sequence: TGCAGCGTGCAGCCAGGGTCTAATGAAAAACTGTTTTTT. This sequence encodes CSVQPGSNEKLFF.